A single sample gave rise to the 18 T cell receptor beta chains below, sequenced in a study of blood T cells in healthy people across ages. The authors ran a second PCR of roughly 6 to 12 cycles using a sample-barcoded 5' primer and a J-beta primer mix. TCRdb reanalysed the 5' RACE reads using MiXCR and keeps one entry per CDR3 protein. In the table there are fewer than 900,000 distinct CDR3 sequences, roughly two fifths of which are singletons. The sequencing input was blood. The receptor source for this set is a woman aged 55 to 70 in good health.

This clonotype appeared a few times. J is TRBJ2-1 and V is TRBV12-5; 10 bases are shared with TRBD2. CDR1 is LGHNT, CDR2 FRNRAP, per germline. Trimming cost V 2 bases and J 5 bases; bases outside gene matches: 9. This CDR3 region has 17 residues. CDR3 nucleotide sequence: TGTGCTAGTGGTTTGATCCAAGCGGGGGGGCGGGACAATGAGCAGTTCTTC. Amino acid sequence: CASGLIQAGGRDNEQFF. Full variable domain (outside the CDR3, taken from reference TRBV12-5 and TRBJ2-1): DARVTQTPRHKVTEMGQEVTMRCQPILGHNTVFWYRQTMMQGLELLAYFRNRAPLDDSGMPKDRFSAEMPDATLATLKIQPSEPRDSAVYFCASGLIQAGGRDNEQFFGPGTRLTVL.

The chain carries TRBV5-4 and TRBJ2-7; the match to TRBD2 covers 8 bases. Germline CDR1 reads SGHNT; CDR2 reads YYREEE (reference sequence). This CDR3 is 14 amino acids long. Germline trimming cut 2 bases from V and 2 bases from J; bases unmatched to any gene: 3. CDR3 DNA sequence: TGTGCCAGCAGCTTAGAGCGGGAGCCCTACGAGCAGTACTTC. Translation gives CASSLEREPYEQYF.

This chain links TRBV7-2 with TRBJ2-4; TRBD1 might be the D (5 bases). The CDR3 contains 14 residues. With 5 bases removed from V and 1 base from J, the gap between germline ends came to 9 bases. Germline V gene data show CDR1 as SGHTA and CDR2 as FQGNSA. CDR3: CASSASGAKNIQYF. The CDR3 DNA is TGTGCCAGCAGCGCTTCAGGGGCCAAAAACATTCAGTACTTC. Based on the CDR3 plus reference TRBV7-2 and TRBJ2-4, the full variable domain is GAGVSQSPSNKVTEKGKDVELRCDPISGHTALYWYRQSLGQGLEFLIYFQGNSAPDKSGLPSDRFSAERTGGSVSTLTIQRTQQEDSAVYLCASSASGAKNIQYFGAGTRLSVL.

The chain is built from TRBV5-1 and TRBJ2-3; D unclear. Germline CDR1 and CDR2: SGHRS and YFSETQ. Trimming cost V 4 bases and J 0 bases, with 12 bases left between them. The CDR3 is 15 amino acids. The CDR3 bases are TGCGCCAGCAGCGTGGTCGACTCTAGCACAGATACGCAGTATTTT. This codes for CASSVVDSSTDTQYF.

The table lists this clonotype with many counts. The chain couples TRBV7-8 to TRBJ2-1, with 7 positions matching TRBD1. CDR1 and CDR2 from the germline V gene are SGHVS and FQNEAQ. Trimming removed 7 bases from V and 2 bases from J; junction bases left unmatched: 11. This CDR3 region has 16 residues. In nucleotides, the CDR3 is TGTGCCAGCAAAAAAAGGGACAGCCGGACCTACAATGAGCAGTTCTTC. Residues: CASKKRDSRTYNEQFF.

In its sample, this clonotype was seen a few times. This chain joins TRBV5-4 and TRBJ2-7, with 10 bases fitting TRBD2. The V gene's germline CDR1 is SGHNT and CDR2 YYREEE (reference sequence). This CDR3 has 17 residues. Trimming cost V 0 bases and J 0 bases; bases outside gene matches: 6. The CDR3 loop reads CASSLVPGTSVSYEQYF. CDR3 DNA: TGTGCCAGCAGCTTGGTGCCGGGGACTAGCGTCTCCTACGAGCAGTACTTC.

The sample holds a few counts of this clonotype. The CDR3 region has the DNA TGCAGTGCTAGAGATTTAGCTTCCGAGCAGTACTTC. Residues: CSARDLASEQYF. The chain joins TRBV20-1 to TRBJ2-7, with unresolved D. Trimming shortened V by 0 bases and J by 6 bases, and 9 bases separated the two germline ends. The CDR3 consists of 12 residues. Per the germline V gene, CDR1 is DFQATT and CDR2 is SNEGSKA (reference sequence).

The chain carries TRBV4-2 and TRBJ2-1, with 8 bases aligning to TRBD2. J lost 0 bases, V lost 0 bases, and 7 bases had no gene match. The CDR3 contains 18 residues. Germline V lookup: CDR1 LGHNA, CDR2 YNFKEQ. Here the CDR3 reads CASSQDPSGSSSYNEQFF. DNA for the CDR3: TGTGCCAGCAGCCAAGATCCAAGCGGGAGCAGCTCCTACAATGAGCAGTTCTTC.

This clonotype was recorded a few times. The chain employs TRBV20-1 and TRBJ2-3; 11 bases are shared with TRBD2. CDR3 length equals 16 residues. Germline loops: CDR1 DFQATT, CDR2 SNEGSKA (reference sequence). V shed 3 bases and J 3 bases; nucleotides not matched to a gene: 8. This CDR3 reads CSASAPGLAGTDTQYF. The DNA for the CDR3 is TGCAGTGCTAGTGCCCCCGGACTAGCGGGTACAGATACGCAGTATTTT.

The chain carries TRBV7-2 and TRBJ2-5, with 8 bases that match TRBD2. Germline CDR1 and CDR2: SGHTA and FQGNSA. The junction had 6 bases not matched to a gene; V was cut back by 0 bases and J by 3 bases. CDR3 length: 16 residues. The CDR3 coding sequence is TGTGCCAGCAGCTTAGCGCCAGCGGGAGAGGAAGAGACCCAGTACTTC. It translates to CASSLAPAGEEETQYF. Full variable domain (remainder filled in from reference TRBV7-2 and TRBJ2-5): GAGVSQSPSNKVTEKGKDVELRCDPISGHTALYWYRQSLGQGLEFLIYFQGNSAPDKSGLPSDRFSAERTGGSVSTLTIQRTQQEDSAVYLCASSLAPAGEEETQYFGPGTRLLVL.

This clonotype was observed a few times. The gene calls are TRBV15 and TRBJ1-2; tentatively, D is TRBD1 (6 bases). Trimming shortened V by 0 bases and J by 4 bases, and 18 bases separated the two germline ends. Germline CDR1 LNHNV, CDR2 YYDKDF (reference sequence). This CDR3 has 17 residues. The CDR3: CATSRDFGQPFFYGYTF. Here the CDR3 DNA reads TGTGCCACCAGCAGAGATTTCGGACAGCCCTTCTTCTATGGCTACACCTTC.

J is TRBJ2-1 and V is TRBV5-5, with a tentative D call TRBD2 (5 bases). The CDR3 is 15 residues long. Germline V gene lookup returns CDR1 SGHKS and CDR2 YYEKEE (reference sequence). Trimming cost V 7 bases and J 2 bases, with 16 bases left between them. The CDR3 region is CASGIGLSTYNEQFF. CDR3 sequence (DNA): TGTGCCAGCGGCATTGGACTTTCTACCTACAATGAGCAGTTCTTC.

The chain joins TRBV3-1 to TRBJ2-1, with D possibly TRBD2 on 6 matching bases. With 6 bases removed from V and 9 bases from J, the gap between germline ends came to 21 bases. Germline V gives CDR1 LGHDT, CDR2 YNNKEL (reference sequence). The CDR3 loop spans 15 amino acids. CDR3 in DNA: TGTGCCAGCAGTTTCAGGGCCAGGGCCGGGGGTGAGCAGTTCTTC. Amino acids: CASSFRARAGGEQFF.

The CDR3 DNA follows: TGTGCCAGCAGTCAGGGCGTGAGGGCTGAAGCTTTCTTT. Amino acids: CASSQGVRAEAFF. The gene calls are TRBV12-3 or TRBV12-4 and TRBJ1-1; D is possibly TRBD1 (5 bases). CDR3 size: 13 residues. Trimming cost V 5 bases and J 6 bases, with 13 bases left between them.

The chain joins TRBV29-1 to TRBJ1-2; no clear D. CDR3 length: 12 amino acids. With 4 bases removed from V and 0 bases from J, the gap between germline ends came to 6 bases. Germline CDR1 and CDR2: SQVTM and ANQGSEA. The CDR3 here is CSVVHPNYGYTF. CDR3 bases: TGCAGCGTTGTTCACCCTAACTATGGCTACACCTTC.

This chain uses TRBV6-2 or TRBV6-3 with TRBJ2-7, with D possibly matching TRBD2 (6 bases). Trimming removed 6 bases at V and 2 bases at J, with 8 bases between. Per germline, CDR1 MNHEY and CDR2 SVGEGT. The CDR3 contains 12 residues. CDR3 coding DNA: TGTGCCAGCAGGCGGGACGCCTACGAGCAGTACTTC. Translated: CASRRDAYEQYF.

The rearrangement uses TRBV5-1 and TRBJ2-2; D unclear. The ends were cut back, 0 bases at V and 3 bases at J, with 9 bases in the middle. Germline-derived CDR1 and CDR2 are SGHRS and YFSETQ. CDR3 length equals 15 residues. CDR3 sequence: CASSLALHDTGELFF. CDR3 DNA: TGCGCCAGCAGCTTGGCGCTCCATGACACCGGGGAGCTGTTTTTT.

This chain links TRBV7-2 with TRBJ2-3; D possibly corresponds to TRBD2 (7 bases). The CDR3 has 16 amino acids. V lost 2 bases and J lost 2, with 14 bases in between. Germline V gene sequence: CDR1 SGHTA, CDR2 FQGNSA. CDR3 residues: CASSLPGGHPTDTQYF. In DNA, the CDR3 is TGTGCCAGCAGCTTACCGGGGGGACACCCCACAGATACGCAGTATTTT.